This entry describes one T cell receptor (beta chain). Trimming took 9 bases from V and 6 from J; bases not matched to a gene: 14. Germline values: CDR1 SGHNT, CDR2 YYREEE (reference sequence). The CDR3 has 14 amino acids. TCRdb keeps only in-frame clones here, not all; method: immunoSEQ multiplex PCR. The sample yields 200,000 or so clones, about 90% seen once. The data belong to a study of blood T cell repertoires in COVID-19. This chain links TRBV5-4 with TRBJ2-7; TRBD1 matches at 8 bases. Sequenced: peripheral blood. The TCR comes from a man aged 40-50 years with active or convalescent COVID-19. The CDR3: CATYGRTGSSEQYF. In DNA, the CDR3 is TGTGCCACTTATGGCAGGACAGGGTCATCCGAGCAGTACTTC.